The entry that follows covers one T cell receptor (beta chain) sequence. No antigen is known for it. Every diagnosis used clinical symptoms, serum thyroxine and TRAb, thyroid ultrasound and orbital computed tomography. V was pared by 5 bases and J by 3 bases, with 10 bases of the junction left unmatched. The CDR3 is made up of 15 amino acids. Germline assignment: CDR1 SEHNR and CDR2 FQNEAQ (reference sequence). This specimen comes from a study of T cells in Graves' hyperthyroidism and ophthalmopathy. Study outcomes and limitations: Among clonotypes expanded in thyroid above 0.001, most were also found in blood. A median about 6.5 months before onset, the model predicted ophthalmopathy. A model of 13 V-J features distinguished ophthalmopathy from stable hyperthyroidism.

From RNA transcripts, TCR beta CDR3 regions were amplified. An initial round of RT-PCR targeting the TCR CDR3 relied on the HTBI primer set. TCRdb ran MiXCR on the multiplex PCR reads and lists one entry per CDR3 protein. Among about 610,000 distinct CDR3 sequences listed, 40% to 55% were seen once. This sequence originates from a woman aged 18-29 years with Graves' hyperthyroidism. Sequences were obtained from peripheral blood or thyroid tissue (not recorded which). The chain links TRBV7-9 to TRBJ2-7; 7 positions match TRBD1. CDR3 loop: CASSQSGAGGYEQYF. The CDR3 DNA sequence: TGTGCCAGCAGCCAGTCCGGGGCAGGGGGCTACGAGCAGTACTTC.